The clone carrying this TCR beta chain has a handful of counts. The antigen remains undetermined. One junction end disagrees with the germline gene, perhaps due to a read error. The sample's time point: sample taken at primary tumor resection. TCRs were sequenced from unsorted whole RNA of tumor, nontumor lung or PBMC. These data are taken from a study of spatial heterogeneity in lung cancer. Study results and caveats: Counts that tracked tumor mutation counts were those of expanded intratumoral alpha and beta TCRs. Alpha chains reached an estimated coverage of 6.5% to 7% of tumor T cells, and beta chains about 14%.

Each TCR cDNA molecule bore a unique molecular identifier. TCRdb re-called the 5' RACE reads through MiXCR, storing one row per CDR3 protein. The data hold nearly 25,000 distinct CDR3 sequences, with around 8.8% observed a single time. The CDR3 contains 13 residues. Germline values: CDR1 SQVTM, CDR2 ANQGSEA. The V gene is TRBV29-1, the J gene TRBJ2-1; the match to TRBD1 covers 7 bases. The source material was lung tumor tissue, sampled at surgery. The sequence was collected from a male donor with early-stage non-small cell lung cancer. CDR3 nucleotide sequence: TGCAGCTTTGACAGGGCCGCCTACAATGAGCAGTTCTTC. This codes for CSFDRAAYNEQFF.